These 10 T cell receptor beta chains originate from one sample sequenced in a study of blood T cell repertoires in COVID-19. TCRdb's table, derived via immunoSEQ multiplex PCR, lists solely in-frame clones and lacks some. The sample holds some 250,000 clones, 80% to 90% seen once. Material: PBMCs or T cells enriched from blood (not recorded which). These receptors were obtained from a woman aged 45-65 years who had recovered from COVID-19.

V and J are TRBV3-1 (or the pseudogene TRBV3-2) and TRBJ1-5; TRBD1 matches at 9 bases. This CDR3 contains 12 residues. Germline V gene data show CDR1 as LGHDT and CDR2 as YNNKEL (reference sequence). Losses at the gene ends were 6 bases for V and 11 bases for J; bases not matched to a gene: 5. The CDR3 nucleotides read TGTGCCAGCAGTCCGACAGGGGGTACCCAGCATTTT. Its protein product is CASSPTGGTQHF.

This rearrangement joins TRBV10-3 to TRBJ2-3; D is undetermined. The germline CDR1 and CDR2 sequences are ENHRY and SYGVKD. CDR3 length equals 15 residues. V lost 3 bases and J 1 base, leaving 11 bases between the germline ends. The CDR3 reads CAISEIRKGTDTQYF. In DNA, the CDR3 is TGTGCCATCAGTGAAATCAGGAAAGGCACAGATACGCAGTATTTT.

This clone is a singleton in its sample. The CDR3 region has the DNA TGTGCCTGGAGTGTCCCAGGGGGGCCCTCCTACGAGCAGTACTTC. Translated: CAWSVPGGPSYEQYF. V and J are TRBV30 and TRBJ2-7; possibly TRBD1 for D (7 bases). The V gene lost 0 bases and the J gene lost 0 bases, with 12 bases spanning the gap. The CDR3 is 15 residues long. The germline gives CDR1 GTSNPN, CDR2 SVGIG (reference sequence).

The chain combines TRBV9 with TRBJ2-3, with a possible D match to TRBD1 (6 bases). The CDR3 consists of 19 residues. The V gene lost 4 bases and the J gene lost 1 base, with 25 bases spanning the gap. Germline V gives CDR1 SGDLS, CDR2 YYNGEE. CDR3 sequence reads: CASSSRGGLNPRGTDTQYF. The CDR3, as DNA: TGTGCCAGCAGCTCCCGTGGGGGCCTTAATCCCCGTGGCACAGATACGCAGTATTTT.

About this clone: Other DNA sequences in this specimen translate into the identical CDR3. V gene TRBV10-3 combines with J gene TRBJ1-1, with TRBD1 matching 7 bases. The CDR3 runs 15 residues. With V trimmed by 2 bases and J by 1 base, 4 bases remained unmatched. Germline CDR1 is ENHRY and CDR2 is SYGVKD. In DNA form, the CDR3 reads TGTGCCATCAGTGAGAGTCGACAGGGGAACACTGAAGCTTTCTTT. The encoded protein is CAISESRQGNTEAFF.

The CDR3 here is CASSLLAGGYNEQFF. The CDR3 nucleotides are TGCGCCAGCAGCCTATTAGCGGGAGGGTACAATGAGCAGTTCTTC. The chain couples TRBV5-1 to TRBJ2-1; 11 nucleotides align to TRBD2. CDR1 SGHRS and CDR2 YFSETQ come from the germline V gene. Losses at the gene ends were 4 bases for V and 4 bases for J; bases not matched to a gene: 4. The CDR3 has 15 amino acids.

The rearrangement links TRBV18 to TRBJ1-3, with D unresolved. Per germline, CDR1 KGHSH and CDR2 LQKENI. The CDR3 has 14 amino acids. Trimming left V 3 bases short and J 1 base short, with 7 bases between. The CDR3 region is CASSPAGSGNTIYF. The DNA of the CDR3 is TGTGCCAGCTCACCCGCGGGATCTGGAAACACCATATATTTT.

This sequence joins TRBV7-6 and TRBJ2-1, with 9 bases aligning to TRBD2. V was clipped by 3 bases and J by 4 bases; unmatched bases: 7. The CDR3 consists of 16 residues. Per the germline V gene, CDR1 is SGHVS and CDR2 is FNYEAQ. The CDR3 coding sequence is TGTGCCAGCAGCTTGTCAGCTAGCGGGAAGTACAATGAGCAGTTCTTC. It translates to CASSLSASGKYNEQFF.

The chain uses TRBV10-3 and TRBJ1-3; D possibly corresponds to TRBD1 (6 bases). Trimming removed 0 bases at V and 3 bases at J, with 15 bases between. The CDR3 runs to 17 residues. Germline lookup yields CDR1 ENHRY and CDR2 SYGVKD. The CDR3 loop is CAISESVGQVFGNTIYF. In DNA, the CDR3 is TGTGCCATCAGTGAGTCCGTGGGACAAGTATTTGGAAACACCATATATTTT.

V usage is TRBV11-3 and J usage is TRBJ2-5; no reliable D call. Per germline, CDR1 SGHNT and CDR2 YENEEA. The CDR3 spans 12 residues. Trimming pared 7 bases from V and 4 bases from J, leaving 10 bases between. The CDR3 sequence: CASISMRETQYF. CDR3 nucleotides: TGTGCCAGCATCTCTATGAGAGAGACCCAGTACTTC.